A selection of T cell receptor beta chains follows, all from one sample in a study of shared clonotypes between healthy human individuals. Using immunoSEQ multiplex PCR, the repertoire was profiled, and TCRdb retains in-frame clones only, with some absent. The profile shows approximately 1.5 million clones, approximately 98.5% of them singletons. The sample comprised naive CD4+ T cells sorted from blood. All receptors derive from a man aged 25 to 45 in good health. The CDR3 runs from the conserved cysteine through the conserved F or W. The order of the fields is J gene, D gene, V gene, clone size, CDR3 protein, CDR3 DNA. The D gene is left open where the match is weak. Clone size, where shown, is once, few, many, or a class for clones that have expanded.

TRBJ2-3	NA	TRBV5-1	NA	CASSTRQGLTDTQYF	TGCGCCAGCAGTACCCGACAGGGACTCACAGATACGCAGTATTTT
TRBJ2-5	TRBD1	TRBV11-2	NA	CASSLGDRARETQYF	TGTGCCAGCAGCTTAGGGGACAGGGCTAGGGAGACCCAGTACTTC
TRBJ2-1	NA	TRBV7-2	NA	CASSLTSRANEQFF	TGTGCCAGCAGCTTAACTAGTAGGGCAAATGAGCAGTTCTTC
TRBJ1-2	NA	TRBV6-1	few	CASTPKDSEDGYTF	TGTGCCAGCACCCCTAAGGACAGCGAAGATGGCTACACCTTC
TRBJ1-1	TRBD1	TRBV19	once	CASTKGQTYTEAFF	TGTGCCAGTACTAAGGGACAGACCTACACTGAAGCTTTCTTT
TRBJ2-7	NA	TRBV11-2	NA	CASSLAGHSYEQYF	TGTGCCAGCAGCTTAGCTGGCCACTCCTACGAGCAGTACTTC
TRBJ1-1	TRBD1	TRBV6-1	NA	CASSVLTGDTEAFF	TGTGCCAGCAGTGTCTTAACAGGGGACACTGAAGCTTTCTTT
TRBJ2-1	NA	TRBV29-1	NA	CSVAGQLQFNEQFF	TGCAGCGTTGCCGGACAGCTCCAATTCAATGAGCAGTTCTTC
TRBJ2-2	TRBD1	TRBV2	NA	CASGSQGITGELFF	TGTGCCAGCGGGTCACAGGGGATCACCGGGGAGCTGTTTTTT
TRBJ2-5	TRBD2	TRBV5-4	NA	CASEEGPGGETQYF	TGTGCCAGCGAGGAGGGTCCGGGGGGAGAGACCCAGTACTTC
TRBJ2-3	NA	TRBV29-1	NA	CSVEDLRGSIMQDTQYF	TGCAGCGTTGAAGATCTGCGGGGTAGCATCATGCAAGATACGCAGTATTTT
TRBJ1-2	NA	TRBV28	once	CASSLDKNYGYTF	TGTGCCAGCAGTTTGGACAAGAACTATGGCTACACCTTC
TRBJ2-1	NA	TRBV28	NA	CASTSPSRALVEDNEQFF	TGTGCCAGCACCTCCCCCAGCAGGGCCCTTGTGGAGGACAATGAGCAGTTCTTC
TRBJ2-1	TRBD1	TRBV7-9	NA	CASSLEAGGYSGEQFF	TGTGCCAGCAGCTTAGAGGCAGGGGGCTATTCGGGTGAGCAGTTCTTC
TRBJ2-5	NA	TRBV11-2	once	CASSLDSTGYQETQYF	TGTGCCAGCAGTTTGGACTCCACCGGGTACCAAGAGACCCAGTACTTC
TRBJ2-7	NA	TRBV18	NA	CASSPEVPYEQYF	TGTGCCAGCTCACCGGAGGTCCCCTACGAGCAGTACTTC
TRBJ2-1	NA	TRBV30	NA	CAWSVLDEQFF	TGTGCCTGGAGTGTTTTGGATGAGCAGTTCTTC
TRBJ2-1	TRBD1	TRBV7-3	NA	CASTTEGASEQFF	TGTGCCAGCACCACAGAGGGGGCAAGTGAGCAGTTCTTC
TRBJ1-2	NA	TRBV6-5	NA	CASKGSSKDGYTF	TGTGCCAGCAAGGGGTCGTCTAAAGATGGCTACACCTTC
TRBJ2-1	NA	TRBV7-9	once	CASSLLQTRNNEQFF	TGTGCCAGCAGCTTACTTCAAACTAGGAACAATGAGCAGTTCTTC
TRBJ2-3	NA	TRBV5-1	NA	CASSLGSASGDTQYF	TGCGCCAGCAGCTTGGGTTCGGCCTCGGGAGATACGCAGTATTTT
TRBJ2-7	NA	TRBV9	NA	CASSVAGLRHEQYF	TGTGCCAGCAGCGTAGCGGGGCTTAGGCACGAGCAGTACTTC
TRBJ1-5	NA	TRBV10-3	NA	CAISGTNQPQHF	TGTGCCATCAGTGGGACTAATCAGCCCCAGCATTTT
TRBJ1-1	NA	TRBV6-5	once	CATRGPYDYAEAFF	TGTGCCACCCGCGGGCCTTATGATTACGCTGAAGCTTTCTTT
TRBJ1-3	NA	TRBV19	once	CASTSGVMSTIYF	TGTGCCAGTACCTCGGGGGTTATGAGCACCATATATTTT
TRBJ2-1	NA	TRBV18	NA	CASSPNWGVTYNEQFF	TGTGCCAGCTCACCAAATTGGGGGGTAACCTACAATGAGCAGTTCTTC
TRBJ1-1	NA	TRBV7-9	NA	CASSLREDKAFF	TGTGCCAGCAGCTTGAGGGAGGACAAAGCTTTCTTT
TRBJ1-2	NA	TRBV27	NA	CASSRSLTGTYGYTF	TGTGCCAGCAGCCGTAGCCTGACAGGAACCTATGGCTACACCTTC
TRBJ2-1	NA	TRBV18	NA	CASSPPSGASEQFF	TGTGCCAGCTCACCACCGTCAGGGGCTAGTGAGCAGTTCTTC
TRBJ2-3	TRBD2	TRBV6-4	NA	CASSVRGTSRYDTQYF	TGTGCCAGCAGTGTCCGAGGGACTAGCCGGTATGATACGCAGTATTTT
TRBJ2-7	NA	TRBV5-4	NA	CASSLGVVYEQYF	TGTGCCAGCAGCTTGGGGGTCGTCTACGAGCAGTACTTC
TRBJ2-1	NA	TRBV7-2	NA	CASSFGSTNEQFF	TGTGCCAGCAGCTTCGGGAGTACGAATGAGCAGTTCTTC
TRBJ1-5	TRBD1	TRBV6-6	NA	CASSFVRDRGGQPQHF	TGTGCCAGCAGTTTTGTGCGGGACAGGGGTGGACAGCCCCAGCATTTT
TRBJ1-1	NA	TRBV28	NA	CASSLDSSEAFF	TGTGCCAGCAGTCTCGACAGCTCTGAAGCTTTCTTT
TRBJ2-5	NA	TRBV5-1	NA	CASSPDTDFVTQYF	TGCGCCAGCAGCCCCGACACCGATTTCGTGACCCAGTACTTC